This T cell receptor beta chain was found in a study of T cells after yellow fever vaccination. The overall study: Tscm, CM, EM and EMRA memory subsets were sorted by CD3, CD45RA, CCR7 and CD95.

This clonotype was detected ten times or more. Trimming cost V 6 bases and J 5 bases; bases outside gene matches: 9. The CDR3 contains 14 residues. Germline CDR1 is SGHAT and CDR2 is FQNNGV. Study observations and caveats: Almost all vaccine-responding clonotypes escaped detection in sorted memory subsets on day 0.

MiXCR was run by TCRdb on the 5' RACE reads, yielding one entry per CDR3 protein. The data show fewer than 20,000 distinct CDR3 sequences, under 5% seen once. The sequenced sample was PBMCs, either bulk or a sorted T-cell subset (CD4+, CD8+, memory, or dextramer-sorted; not recorded which), obtained 15 days after the yellow fever booster vaccination. The sequence was collected from a man aged 30 to 39 who received the YFV17D yellow fever vaccine. The chain recombines TRBV11-2 with TRBJ2-7, with 8 positions matching TRBD2. The CDR3 region is CASSLGTRIDEQYF. CDR3 in DNA: TGTGCCAGCAGTCTCGGGACTAGAATAGACGAGCAGTACTTC. Based on the CDR3 plus reference TRBV11-2 and TRBJ2-7, the full variable domain is EAGVAQSPRYKIIEKRQSVAFWCNPISGHATLYWYQQILGQGPKLLIQFQNNGVVDDSQLPKDRFSAERLKGVDSTLKIQPAKLEDSAVYLCASSLGTRIDEQYFGPGTRLTVT.